Presented here are 31 T cell receptor beta chains from one specimen sequenced in a study of control samples from healthy donors and cancer patients. TCRdb's copy holds only in-frame clones and misses some; the assay was immunoSEQ multiplex PCR. The data contain 150,000 to 200,000 clones, roughly 90% of them singletons. The sample was blood. Receptor source: a man aged 30 to 39 in good health.

The V call is TRBV7-6, the J call TRBJ2-5, with 12 bases that match TRBD2. There are 19 residues in the CDR3. The V segment lost 5 bases and the J segment 8 bases; nucleotides outside the gene matches: 21. Germline V gene sequence: CDR1 SGHVS, CDR2 FNYEAQ. The CDR3 DNA follows: TGTGCCAGCAGCCCCCGACTAGCGGGAGAGGGGGGGGGTTTAGAAACCCAGTACTTC. Amino acid sequence: CASSPRLAGEGGGLETQYF.

This clone was counted once. The V and J genes are TRBV19 and TRBJ2-1, with 7 bases identical to TRBD2. With 0 bases clipped from V and 6 bases from J, the junction kept 14 bases outside the gene matches. This CDR3 is 18 amino acids long. CDR1 is LNHDA and CDR2 is SQIVND in the germline V gene (reference sequence). CDR3 nucleotides: TGTGCCAGTAGTATAGATAGGAGAACTAGCGCCCATCCCAATGAGCAGTTCTTC. It is translated as CASSIDRRTSAHPNEQFF. The full variable domain, completed using reference TRBV19 and TRBJ2-1, is DGGITQSPKYLFRKEGQNVTLSCEQNLNHDAMYWYRQDPGQGLRLIYYSQIVNDFQKGDIAEGYSVSREKKESFPLTVTSAQKNPTAFYLCASSIDRRTSAHPNEQFFGPGTRLTVL.

V and J are TRBV10-3 and TRBJ2-6, with D perhaps TRBD2 (6 bases). The CDR3 totals 16 residues. CDR1 and CDR2 (germline): ENHRY, SYGVKD. V lost 9 bases, J lost 0 bases, and 15 bases lay in between. Written as DNA, the CDR3 is TGTGCCATTAAAAGCGGGTTCCTCTCTGGGGCCAACGTCCTGACTTTC. This codes for CAIKSGFLSGANVLTF.

The chain links TRBV5-1 to TRBJ2-7, with 10 positions matching TRBD1. Germline V lookup: CDR1 SGHRS, CDR2 YFSETQ. V dropped 3 bases and J dropped 5; count of bases not matched to a gene: 11. The length of the CDR3 is 16 residues. CDR3 sequence (DNA): TGCGCCAGCAGCTACTCGACAGGGGGCGCGGGAGACGAGCAGTACTTC. Residues: CASSYSTGGAGDEQYF. Using reference TRBV5-1 and TRBJ2-7 for the parts outside the CDR3, the full variable domain is KAGVTQTPRYLIKTRGQQVTLSCSPISGHRSVSWYQQTPGQGLQFLFEYFSETQRNKGNFPGRFSGRQFSNSRSEMNVSTLELGDSALYLCASSYSTGGAGDEQYFGPGTRLTVT.

The rearrangement uses TRBV4-1 and TRBJ2-7; 8 bases are shared with TRBD2. CDR1 and CDR2 from the germline V gene are MGHRA and YSYEKL. The CDR3 sequence is 17 residues long. Losses at the gene ends were 4 bases for V and 2 bases for J; bases not matched to a gene: 13. The CDR3 DNA reads as TGCGCCAGCAGCCCCTCCTCCTTAGCGGGAACCCCCTACGAGCAGTACTTC. As protein: CASSPSSLAGTPYEQYF.

The gene calls are TRBV6-6 and TRBJ1-4; TRBD1 might be the D (5 bases). CDR3 length: 11 amino acids. CDR1 and CDR2 from the germline V gene are MNHNY and SVGAGI (reference sequence). The ends were cut back, 5 bases at V and 8 bases at J, with 6 bases in the middle. DNA for the CDR3: TGTGCCAGCAGTCGGGGGGAAAAACTGTTTTTT. Residues: CASSRGEKLFF.

CDR3 DNA sequence: TGTGCCAGCTCGACAGGACAGGGGGTGACTGAAGCTTTCTTT. The encoded protein is CASSTGQGVTEAFF. V is TRBV18 and J is TRBJ1-1, with 10 bases lining up with TRBD1. J gave up 5 bases and V 6 bases, and 6 bases lay outside the gene matches. Germline CDR1 KGHSH, CDR2 LQKENI. The CDR3 consists of 14 residues. Full variable domain (outside the CDR3, taken from reference TRBV18 and TRBJ1-1): NAGVMQNPRHLVRRRGQEARLRCSPMKGHSHVYWYRQLPEEGLKFMVYLQKENIIDESGMPKERFSAEFPKEGPSILRIQQVVRGDSAAYFCASSTGQGVTEAFFGQGTRLTVV.

V is TRBV4-3 and J is TRBJ2-5; D remains ambiguous. The CDR3 is made up of 13 amino acids. V lost 4 bases and J 5 bases, leaving 11 bases between the germline ends. Germline CDR1 LGHNA, CDR2 YSLEER. CDR3 protein: CASSRSERETQYF. CDR3 nucleotides: TGCGCCAGCAGCCGATCGGAAAGGGAGACCCAGTACTTC.

V and J are TRBV7-3 and TRBJ2-7; 10 bases are a match to TRBD2. Germline CDR1 reads SGHTA; CDR2 reads FQGTGA. The CDR3 contains 15 residues. V lost 5 bases and J lost 2; bases outside the gene matches: 6. CDR3 protein: CASSQTSGGAYEQYF. The CDR3 bases are TGTGCCAGCAGCCAAACAAGCGGGGGGGCCTACGAGCAGTACTTC.

The chain recombines TRBV11-2 with TRBJ2-1, with TRBD1 matching 10 bases. Germline V gene sequence: CDR1 SGHAT, CDR2 FQNNGV. The CDR3 length is 17 residues. The V and J ends lost 1 base and 6 bases, in that order; junction bases with no gene match: 9. CDR3 region: CASSLVAPGQGFNEQFF. The CDR3 coding sequence is TGTGCCAGCAGCTTAGTTGCACCGGGACAGGGGTTCAATGAGCAGTTCTTC.

V is TRBV5-4 and J is TRBJ2-7; D perhaps matches TRBD2 (7 bases). V was clipped by 0 bases and J by 0 bases, with 13 bases between them. Germline CDR1 SGHNT, CDR2 YYREEE (reference sequence). The CDR3 runs 16 residues. The CDR3 reads CASSLAGGPSSYEQYF. Here the CDR3 DNA reads TGTGCCAGCAGCTTGGCGGGGGGCCCCTCCTCCTACGAGCAGTACTTC.

The J gene is TRBJ1-5, the V gene TRBV28; 7 nucleotides line up with TRBD1. CDR1 MDHEN and CDR2 SYDVKM come from the germline V gene. V gave up 6 bases and J gave up 2 bases; unmatched junction bases: 13. The CDR3 length is 17 residues. CDR3 sequence (DNA): TGTGCCAGCAGAACTCTACAGGGGATCTGGGGCAATCAGCCCCAGCATTTT. Translated, it gives CASRTLQGIWGNQPQHF.

The V and J genes are TRBV18 and TRBJ1-1; D is perhaps TRBD1 (5 bases). Trimming shortened V by 3 bases and J by 4 bases, and 18 bases separated the two germline ends. Looked up from germline, CDR1 is KGHSH and CDR2 is LQKENI. CDR3 size: 16 residues. In DNA form, the CDR3 reads TGTGCCAGCTCACCCCCCGCTCGGACAAGCAGCACTGAAGCTTTCTTT. Amino acids: CASSPPARTSSTEAFF.

V is TRBV5-1 and J is TRBJ2-1; unclear D gene. The CDR3 is 16 residues long. With 0 bases removed from V and 6 bases from J, the gap between germline ends came to 16 bases. Germline assignment: CDR1 SGHRS and CDR2 YFSETQ. The CDR3 DNA follows: TGCGCCAGCAGCTTGGAGCCGGGCTCACTCTTCAATGAGCAGTTCTTC. It codes for CASSLEPGSLFNEQFF.

This chain joins TRBV5-1 and TRBJ1-1, with 7 bases lining up with TRBD1. The V segment lost 4 bases and the J segment 1 base; nucleotides outside the gene matches: 7. CDR3 length: 15 amino acids. The germline V gene has CDR1 SGHRS and CDR2 YFSETQ. The CDR3 DNA reads TGCGCCAGCAGCCGACCCGGGACAGCGAACACTGAAGCTTTCTTT. Amino acids: CASSRPGTANTEAFF.

This clone was observed a single time. The chain has TRBV27 and TRBJ2-3; D remains unclear. The CDR3 contains 14 residues. Germline-derived CDR1 and CDR2 are MNHEY and SMNVEV (reference sequence). Trimming removed 4 bases from V and 5 bases from J, with 13 bases in between. The CDR3 protein is CASSSPSPRDTQYF. CDR3 nucleotide sequence: TGTGCCAGCAGTTCCCCCTCCCCCCGAGATACGCAGTATTTT.

This rearrangement joins TRBV28 to TRBJ1-1; no clear D. V was cut by 6 bases and J by 3 bases, with 8 bases left in between. The CDR3 runs 12 residues. In germline, CDR1 is MDHEN, CDR2 SYDVKM. The CDR3 region is CASRLRYTEAFF. The CDR3 DNA sequence: TGTGCCAGCAGACTGAGGTACACTGAAGCTTTCTTT. Looking up the rest from reference TRBV28 and TRBJ1-1 gives the full variable domain: DVKVTQSSRYLVKRTGEKVFLECVQDMDHENMFWYRQDPGLGLRLIYFSYDVKMKEKGDIPEGYSVSREKKERFSLILESASTNQTSMYLCASRLRYTEAFFGQGTRLTVV.

This clone was detected once. V is TRBV14 and J is TRBJ1-2; the D gene is possibly TRBD1 (5 bases). Trimming removed 4 bases at V and 9 bases at J, with 18 bases between. Per the germline V gene, CDR1 is SGHDN and CDR2 is FVKESK. The CDR3 runs 14 residues. DNA of the CDR3: TGTGCCAGCAGCCCAGGAAGACAGCCCCAAAGCTACACCTTC. Translation gives CASSPGRQPQSYTF.

This sequence joins TRBV9 and TRBJ2-3; D is possibly TRBD1 (5 bases). The CDR3 is 14 residues long. V lost 0 bases and J lost 4, with 9 bases in between. CDR1 SGDLS and CDR2 YYNGEE come from the germline V gene. CDR3 DNA sequence: TGTGCCAGCAGCGTAGGCAGGGCCCCAGATACGCAGTATTTT. It is translated as CASSVGRAPDTQYF.

This sequence joins TRBV3-1 (or the pseudogene TRBV3-2) and TRBJ2-7; D call uncertain. The CDR3 spans 13 residues. V lost 1 base to trimming and J lost 3 bases, with 7 bases between them. The germline V gene has CDR1 LGHDT and CDR2 YNNKEL (reference sequence). CDR3 bases: TGTGCCAGCAGCCAAGTCCGTAACTACGAGCAGTACTTC. This translates into CASSQVRNYEQYF.

The V gene is TRBV11-3, the J gene TRBJ2-7; D remains ambiguous. Germline assignment: CDR1 SGHNT and CDR2 YENEEA. Trimming stripped 3 bases from V and 3 bases from J, with 15 bases between. The CDR3 is 15 residues long. CDR3 amino acids: CASSFPSGLRYEQYF. CDR3 nucleotide sequence: TGTGCCAGCAGCTTCCCATCCGGGCTTCGCTACGAGCAGTACTTC.

The chain has TRBV28 and TRBJ2-1, with a tentative D call TRBD1 (6 bases). This CDR3 has 13 residues. Looked up from germline, CDR1 is MDHEN and CDR2 is SYDVKM. The ends were cut back, 10 bases at V and 7 bases at J, with 17 bases in the middle. The CDR3 DNA follows: TGTGCCACCTCAGACCGGGACAAGAATGAGCAGTTCTTC. Protein sequence: CATSDRDKNEQFF. Full variable domain (outside the CDR3, taken from reference TRBV28 and TRBJ2-1): DVKVTQSSRYLVKRTGEKVFLECVQDMDHENMFWYRQDPGLGLRLIYFSYDVKMKEKGDIPEGYSVSREKKERFSLILESASTNQTSMYLCATSDRDKNEQFFGPGTRLTVL.

V usage is TRBV6-1 and J usage is TRBJ1-5, with unresolved D. V lost 2 bases, J lost 7 bases, and 18 bases lay in between. This CDR3 comprises 16 residues. Germline CDR1 and CDR2: MNHNS and SASEGT. CDR3 sequence reads: CASSEKAPYLPQPQHF. DNA for the CDR3: TGTGCCAGCAGTGAAAAGGCACCCTATCTCCCCCAGCCCCAGCATTTT.

The sample holds one count of this clone. The J gene is TRBJ1-2, the V gene TRBV6-1; no clear D gene. The CDR3 has 16 amino acids. Germline values: CDR1 MNHNS, CDR2 SASEGT. Trimming took 1 base from V and 1 from J, leaving 13 bases between them. The CDR3, as DNA: TGTGCCAGCAGTGAAGAAGGGTTTGGGGTTAACTATGGCTACACCTTC. Amino acids: CASSEEGFGVNYGYTF.

The genes are TRBV4-3 and TRBJ1-4; D unresolved. The CDR3 runs 14 residues. V lost 4 bases and J lost 8, with 14 bases in between. Germline lookup yields CDR1 LGHNA and CDR2 YSLEER. The CDR3 region is CASSLGPLGEKLFF. The CDR3 DNA reads as TGCGCCAGCAGCCTTGGGCCCTTAGGGGAAAAACTGTTTTTT.

The chain joins TRBV5-4 to TRBJ2-5; 8 nucleotides line up with TRBD1. The ends lost 4 bases at V and 7 bases at J; junction bases unmatched: 18. The CDR3 sequence is 17 residues long. Germline CDR1 reads SGHNT; CDR2 reads YYREEE (reference sequence). In DNA, the CDR3 is TGTGCCAGCAGCCAGGGGGCGGGCACCGGGACTCCGGCGACCCAGTACTTC. The encoded protein is CASSQGAGTGTPATQYF.

The chain has TRBV2 and TRBJ1-2; tentatively, D is TRBD1 (5 bases). CDR3 length: 14 residues. The ends were cut back, 4 bases at V and 4 bases at J, with 13 bases in the middle. Germline CDR1 is SNHLY and CDR2 is FYNNEI. CDR3 coding DNA: TGTGCCAGCAGTGTGTCTGGGGGACCCTATGGCTACACCTTC. This sequence encodes CASSVSGGPYGYTF.

This clone was found a few times. The chain carries TRBV19 and TRBJ2-1, with D unclear. Trimming removed 0 bases at V and 0 bases at J, with 18 bases between. Germline loops: CDR1 LNHDA, CDR2 SQIVND (reference sequence). This CDR3 has 19 amino acids. The CDR3 region is CASSIDTLGRTSSYNEQFF. CDR3 sequence (DNA): TGTGCCAGTAGTATAGATACCCTGGGCAGAACCAGCTCCTACAATGAGCAGTTCTTC.

J is TRBJ1-2 and V is TRBV3-1 (or the pseudogene TRBV3-2); D gene ambiguous. Trimming took off 4 bases at V and 0 bases at J, with 12 bases between the two ends. Germline assignment: CDR1 LGHDT and CDR2 YNNKEL (reference sequence). The length of the CDR3 is 15 residues. The DNA of the CDR3 is TGTGCCAGCAGCCCGGAGACGGCCTCTAACTATGGCTACACCTTC. Translation: CASSPETASNYGYTF.

The rearrangement links TRBV7-2 to TRBJ2-2, with TRBD1 matching over 9 bases. The CDR3 consists of 16 residues. V lost 4 bases to trimming and J lost 2 bases; unmatched junction nucleotides: 5. Germline V CDR1 and CDR2: SGHTA, FQGNSA. The CDR3: CASSSRTGANTGELFF. The DNA of the CDR3 is TGTGCCAGCAGCTCTAGGACAGGGGCAAACACCGGGGAGCTGTTTTTT.

The V gene is TRBV28, the J gene TRBJ1-5, with D perhaps matching TRBD1 (6 bases). Germline lookup yields CDR1 MDHEN and CDR2 SYDVKM. V lost 6 bases and J lost 2, with 26 bases in between. The CDR3 length is 19 residues. The CDR3 region is CASSLFSGTFRLGNQPQHF. In nucleotides, the CDR3 is TGTGCCAGCAGCCTCTTTTCCGGGACATTTAGGTTAGGCAATCAGCCCCAGCATTTT.